Each of the 27 T cell receptor beta chains below was sequenced from the same sample in a study of blood T cell repertoires in COVID-19. Assay: immunoSEQ multiplex PCR; the TCRdb copy retains only in-frame clones and omits some. The sample has 250,000 or so clones; around 86% are singletons. Sample: peripheral blood. Source of these receptors: an elderly man with acute or convalescent COVID-19.

The rearrangement joins TRBV27 to TRBJ2-7; TRBD2 matches at 7 bases. The V gene's germline CDR1 is MNHEY and CDR2 SMNVEV (reference sequence). V gave up 6 bases and J gave up 2 bases; unmatched junction bases: 7. CDR3 length equals 14 residues. DNA of the CDR3: TGTGCCAGCAGAGCTCGGGACTACCCCTACGAGCAGTACTTC. Translating gives CASRARDYPYEQYF.

This clone was found once. The V call is TRBV10-3, the J call TRBJ1-1; D is possibly TRBD1 (5 bases). There are 11 residues in the CDR3. The germline V and J ends were trimmed by 3 bases and 7 bases, with 6 bases remaining between them. From germline, CDR1 is ENHRY and CDR2 SYGVKD. The CDR3 bases are TGTGCCATCAGTGAAGACAGTGAAGCTTTCTTT. It specifies CAISEDSEAFF.

Points on this clone: The same CDR3 can be traced to other DNA sequences in this sample. The chain joins TRBV5-1 to TRBJ2-5, with D possibly TRBD1 on 5 matching bases. CDR1 SGHRS and CDR2 YFSETQ come from the germline V gene. The V end lost 0 bases, the J end lost 2 bases, and 8 bases lay between the germline ends. This CDR3 spans 14 amino acids. CDR3 loop: CASSLGGVQETQYF. The DNA for the CDR3 is TGCGCCAGCAGCTTGGGGGGCGTACAAGAGACCCAGTACTTC.

V is TRBV21-1 and J is TRBJ2-1; the table calls TRBD1, which could not be checked here. TRBV21-1 is noted as a pseudogene. The CDR3 has 13 amino acids. The CDR3 here is CASSKSGCNEQFF. DNA for the CDR3: TGTGCCAGCAGCAAATCAGGCTGCAATGAGCAGTTCTTC.

The chain uses TRBV18 and TRBJ2-1; 7 bases match TRBD1. This CDR3 region has 15 residues. V lost 6 bases, J lost 2 bases, and 7 bases stayed unmatched. Germline V gene sequence: CDR1 KGHSH, CDR2 LQKENI. The CDR3 sequence is CASSREQGPYNEQFF. The CDR3 bases are TGTGCCAGCTCTCGGGAACAGGGGCCCTACAATGAGCAGTTCTTC. The full variable domain, with the rest looked up from reference TRBV18 and TRBJ2-1, is NAGVMQNPRHLVRRRGQEARLRCSPMKGHSHVYWYRQLPEEGLKFMVYLQKENIIDESGMPKERFSAEFPKEGPSILRIQQVVRGDSAAYFCASSREQGPYNEQFFGPGTRLTVL.

The chain is built from TRBV14 and TRBJ2-1; 13 bases map to TRBD2. The CDR3 totals 16 residues. Germline V gives CDR1 SGHDN, CDR2 FVKESK. J gave up 10 bases and V 2 bases, and 8 bases lay outside the gene matches. CDR3 bases: TGTGCCAGCAGCCAACCAGGGACTAGCGGGATTCACGAGCAGTTCTTC. Amino acids: CASSQPGTSGIHEQFF.

This clone was seen only a few times. This chain uses TRBV3-1 (or the pseudogene TRBV3-2) with TRBJ1-1; 7 bases are shared with TRBD1. This CDR3 is 13 amino acids long. The J segment lost 8 bases and the V segment lost 4 bases, leaving 7 bases of the junction unmatched. Germline lookup yields CDR1 LGHDT and CDR2 YNNKEL (reference sequence). The CDR3 DNA sequence: TGTGCCAGCAGCCCTGACAGGGTATCGGAAGCTTTCTTT. Translated: CASSPDRVSEAFF.

The V and J genes are TRBV7-9 and TRBJ2-7; 7 bases match TRBD2. This CDR3 has 11 amino acids. The V gene's germline CDR1 is SEHNR and CDR2 FQNEAQ (reference sequence). The trim removed 8 bases at V and 5 bases at J, leaving 3 bases unmatched. The CDR3 sequence is CASGRADEQYF. CDR3 bases: TGTGCCAGCGGGAGGGCGGACGAGCAGTACTTC.

The chain employs TRBV6-5 and TRBJ1-3; TRBD1 agrees at 7 bases. The CDR3 contains 15 residues. Germline V lookup: CDR1 MNHEY, CDR2 SVGAGI. Trimming removed 2 bases from V and 2 bases from J; junction bases left unmatched: 3. The CDR3 reads CASSYEGGTGNTIYF. The CDR3 DNA is TGTGCCAGCAGTTACGAAGGGGGCACTGGAAACACCATATATTTT.

The chain links TRBV5-4 to TRBJ2-1; TRBD1 matches 8 bases. CDR1 and CDR2 (germline): SGHNT, YYREEE (reference sequence). The trim removed 4 bases at V and 7 bases at J, leaving 13 bases unmatched. The CDR3 is 16 amino acids. The CDR3 reads CASSPGLGTGQNEQFF. CDR3 coding DNA: TGTGCCAGCAGCCCGGGGTTAGGGACAGGCCAAAATGAGCAGTTCTTC.

This chain joins TRBV29-1 and TRBJ1-6, with 7 bases that match TRBD1. V trimming: 6 bases; J trimming: 7 bases; junction bases outside the gene matches: 9. Germline assignment: CDR1 SQVTM and CDR2 ANQGSEA. The CDR3 has 14 residues. The CDR3 sequence is CSVLTGSVNSPLHF. The CDR3 nucleotides are TGCAGCGTACTGACAGGGTCCGTGAATTCACCCCTCCACTTT.

The V call is TRBV7-2, the J call TRBJ1-5; no definite D call. The CDR3 consists of 13 residues. Germline assignment: CDR1 SGHTA and CDR2 FQGNSA. With 1 base removed from V and 9 bases from J, the gap between germline ends came to 10 bases. The CDR3 DNA sequence: TGTGCCAGCAGCTTAGATTTCCCAGGGCCCCAGCATTTT. Its protein product is CASSLDFPGPQHF.

This clone was seen just once. The V gene is TRBV19, the J gene TRBJ1-1, with D possibly being TRBD1 (6 bases). V gave up 3 bases and J gave up 0 bases, with 8 bases separating them. The CDR3 is 14 amino acids. CDR1 is LNHDA, CDR2 SQIVND, per germline (reference sequence). CDR3 amino acids: CASSITGLNTEAFF. The DNA for the CDR3 is TGTGCCAGTAGTATTACAGGGTTGAACACTGAAGCTTTCTTT. The variable domain in full, with the rest retrieved from reference TRBV19 and TRBJ1-1, is DGGITQSPKYLFRKEGQNVTLSCEQNLNHDAMYWYRQDPGQGLRLIYYSQIVNDFQKGDIAEGYSVSREKKESFPLTVTSAQKNPTAFYLCASSITGLNTEAFFGQGTRLTVV.

This clone showed up just a few times. This rearrangement joins TRBV27 to TRBJ1-5; D is perhaps TRBD1 (6 bases). The CDR3 is 16 residues long. V lost 2 bases, J lost 6 bases, and 17 bases lay in between. Germline CDR1 is MNHEY and CDR2 is SMNVEV (reference sequence). CDR3 nucleotide sequence: TGTGCCAGCAGTTTAACGTTGACAGGAGTCGGTCAGCCCCAGCATTTT. Amino acids: CASSLTLTGVGQPQHF.

This chain links TRBV5-4 with TRBJ1-6; 7 nucleotides agree with TRBD1. Germline V gene sequence: CDR1 SGHNT, CDR2 YYREEE (reference sequence). The CDR3 consists of 15 residues. J lost 7 bases, V lost 4 bases, and 8 bases had no gene match. CDR3 in DNA: TGTGCCAGCAGCCAACACACAGGGGCCAATTCACCCCTCCACTTT. This encodes CASSQHTGANSPLHF.

This clone occurred a few times. The chain has TRBV3-1 (or the pseudogene TRBV3-2) and TRBJ2-1; perhaps TRBD1 as D (5 bases). V was cut by 4 bases and J by 8 bases, with 9 bases left in between. Germline CDR1 LGHDT, CDR2 YNNKEL (reference sequence). This CDR3 has 12 amino acids. The CDR3 bases are TGTGCCAGCAGCCTCCTCAGGGATGAGCAGTTCTTC. Translating gives CASSLLRDEQFF.

V gene TRBV19 combines with J gene TRBJ2-3; D ambiguous. CDR3 length: 14 amino acids. Germline CDR1 is LNHDA and CDR2 is SQIVND (reference sequence). V was clipped by 0 bases and J by 4 bases, with 8 bases between them. This CDR3 is CASSIDPLADTQYF. For the CDR3, the DNA is TGTGCCAGTAGTATAGATCCCCTAGCAGATACGCAGTATTTT.

The chain couples TRBV11-2 to TRBJ1-1; D is unresolved. V dropped 0 bases and J dropped 1 base, with 6 bases sitting between them. This CDR3 is built from 14 residues. CDR1 and CDR2 (germline): SGHAT, FQNNGV. The CDR3 is CASSLDRPNTEAFF. The CDR3 DNA reads TGTGCCAGCAGCTTAGACAGGCCGAACACTGAAGCTTTCTTT.

The chain combines TRBV19 with TRBJ1-1; D remains ambiguous. Germline V gene sequence: CDR1 LNHDA, CDR2 SQIVND (reference sequence). CDR3 length equals 14 residues. Deletions cut 1 base from V and 7 bases from J, with 13 bases between. CDR3 bases: TGTGCCAGTAGTATAGGGCGGAGGAGTAGTGAAGCTTTCTTT. As protein: CASSIGRRSSEAFF.

This clone appeared a single time. The chain is built from TRBV10-2 and TRBJ1-6; a weak D match, TRBD1 (5 bases). The CDR3 extends over 15 amino acids. With 5 bases removed from V and 9 bases from J, the gap between germline ends came to 17 bases. From germline, CDR1 is WSHSY and CDR2 SAAADI. The CDR3 here is CASSSWVRRGSPLHF. CDR3 nucleotide sequence: TGCGCCAGCAGTAGCTGGGTCCGAAGGGGTTCACCCCTCCACTTT.

The chain has TRBV7-9 and TRBJ2-2; 7 positions agree with TRBD1. The CDR3 spans 13 residues. Germline V gives CDR1 SEHNR, CDR2 FQNEAQ (reference sequence). V lost 11 bases to trimming and J lost 1 base; unmatched junction nucleotides: 4. CDR3 nucleotides: TGTGCCTCCGGGACAGAGAACACCGGGGAGCTGTTTTTT. Translating gives CASGTENTGELFF.

The table lists this clone with a count of one. The chain employs TRBV7-6 and TRBJ1-1; possible D gene TRBD1, 5 bases. The germline V gene has CDR1 SGHVS and CDR2 FNYEAQ. CDR3 length: 16 residues. Trimming left V 4 bases short and J 3 bases short, with 18 bases between. The CDR3 DNA sequence: TGTGCCAGCAGCTCCGGGGGTAGGTCGTGGGACACTGAAGCTTTCTTT. It specifies CASSSGGRSWDTEAFF. Variable domain in full (rest from reference TRBV7-6 and TRBJ1-1): GAGVSQSPRYKVTKRGQDVALRCDPISGHVSLYWYRQALGQGPEFLTYFNYEAQQDKSGLPNDRFSAERPEGSISTLTIQRTEQRDSAMYRCASSSGGRSWDTEAFFGQGTRLTVV.

J is TRBJ2-4 and V is TRBV28; D might be TRBD1 (6 bases). This CDR3 comprises 15 residues. V dropped 5 bases and J dropped 0 bases, with 11 bases sitting between them. Germline lookup yields CDR1 MDHEN and CDR2 SYDVKM. The DNA for the CDR3 is TGTGCCAGCAGTACGGGACACAGAGCCAAAAACATTCAGTACTTC. This gives the protein CASSTGHRAKNIQYF. The variable domain in full, with the rest retrieved from reference TRBV28 and TRBJ2-4, is DVKVTQSSRYLVKRTGEKVFLECVQDMDHENMFWYRQDPGLGLRLIYFSYDVKMKEKGDIPEGYSVSREKKERFSLILESASTNQTSMYLCASSTGHRAKNIQYFGAGTRLSVL.

This chain uses TRBV5-4 with TRBJ2-3, with TRBD2 identical over 8 bases. The trim removed 0 bases at V and 2 bases at J, leaving 2 bases unmatched. The CDR3 spans 15 residues. CDR1 is SGHNT and CDR2 is YYREEE in the germline V gene (reference sequence). CDR3 sequence reads: CASSLERGTTDTQYF. The CDR3 coding sequence is TGTGCCAGCAGCTTGGAGCGGGGGACCACAGATACGCAGTATTTT. Full variable domain (missing parts from reference TRBV5-4 and TRBJ2-3): ETGVTQSPTHLIKTRGQQVTLRCSSQSGHNTVSWYQQALGQGPQFIFQYYREEENGRGNFPPRFSGLQFPNYSSELNVNALELDDSALYLCASSLERGTTDTQYFGPGTRLTVL.

The chain is built from TRBV7-8 and TRBJ2-3; 7 bases are a match to TRBD2. Trimming at V came to 4 bases and at J to 5 bases, leaving 0 bases not matched to a gene. There are 12 residues in the CDR3. In germline, CDR1 is SGHVS, CDR2 FQNEAQ. Here the CDR3 DNA reads TGTGCCAGCAGCTCGGGGGGAGATACGCAGTATTTT. Its protein is CASSSGGDTQYF.

This rearrangement joins TRBV4-3 to TRBJ1-4; TRBD1 might be the D (5 bases). Looked up from germline, CDR1 is LGHNA and CDR2 is YSLEER. This CDR3 has 16 residues. Trimming pared 4 bases from V and 0 bases from J, leaving 12 bases between. The CDR3 coding sequence is TGCGCCAGCAGCCCGGGGGATAGGACAACTAATGAAAAACTGTTTTTT. Translation gives CASSPGDRTTNEKLFF.

This chain connects TRBV28 to TRBJ1-6, with D uncertain. The CDR3 length is 13 residues. The germline V gene has CDR1 MDHEN and CDR2 SYDVKM. V was trimmed by 6 bases and J by 7 bases, leaving 10 bases between them. CDR3 protein: CASRNSGNSPLHF. As DNA, the CDR3 is TGTGCCAGCAGGAACAGCGGGAATTCACCCCTCCACTTT.